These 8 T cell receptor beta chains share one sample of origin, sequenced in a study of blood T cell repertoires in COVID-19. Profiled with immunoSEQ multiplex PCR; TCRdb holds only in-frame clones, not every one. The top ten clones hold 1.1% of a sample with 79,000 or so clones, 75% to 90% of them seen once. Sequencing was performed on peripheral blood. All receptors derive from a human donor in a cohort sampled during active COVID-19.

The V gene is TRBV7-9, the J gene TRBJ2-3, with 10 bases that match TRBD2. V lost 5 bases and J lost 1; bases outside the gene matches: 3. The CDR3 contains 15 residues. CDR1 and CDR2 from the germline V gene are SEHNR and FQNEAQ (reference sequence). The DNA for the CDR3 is TGTGCCAGCAGCCTCCTAGCGGGAGGCACAGATACGCAGTATTTT. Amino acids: CASSLLAGGTDTQYF.

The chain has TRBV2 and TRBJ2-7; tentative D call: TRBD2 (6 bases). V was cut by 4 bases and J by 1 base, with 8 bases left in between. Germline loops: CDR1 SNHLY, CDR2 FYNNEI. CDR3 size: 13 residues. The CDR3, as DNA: TGTGCCAGCAGTGGGGGGGTTTCCTACGAGCAGTACTTC. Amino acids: CASSGGVSYEQYF.

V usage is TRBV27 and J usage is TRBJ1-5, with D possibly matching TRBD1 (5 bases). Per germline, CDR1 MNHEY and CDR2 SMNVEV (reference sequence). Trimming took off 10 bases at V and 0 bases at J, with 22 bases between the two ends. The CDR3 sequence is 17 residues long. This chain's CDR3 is CATARPQGNYSNQPQHF. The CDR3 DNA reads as TGTGCCACCGCCCGTCCGCAGGGTAACTATAGCAATCAGCCCCAGCATTTT.

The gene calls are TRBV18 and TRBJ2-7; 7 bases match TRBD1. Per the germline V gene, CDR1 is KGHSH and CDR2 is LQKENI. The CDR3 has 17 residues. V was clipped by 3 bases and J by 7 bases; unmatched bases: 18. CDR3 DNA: TGTGCCAGCTCACCCCTAACCCTAGGACAGGTAAAAGGGGAGCAGTACTTC. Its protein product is CASSPLTLGQVKGEQYF.

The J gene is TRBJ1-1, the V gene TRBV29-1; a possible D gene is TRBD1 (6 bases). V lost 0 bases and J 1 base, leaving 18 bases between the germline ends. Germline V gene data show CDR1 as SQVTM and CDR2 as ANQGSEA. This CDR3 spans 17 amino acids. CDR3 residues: CSVEDLSQGSGNTEAFF. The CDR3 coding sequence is TGCAGCGTTGAAGATCTTTCACAGGGAAGCGGGAACACTGAAGCTTTCTTT.

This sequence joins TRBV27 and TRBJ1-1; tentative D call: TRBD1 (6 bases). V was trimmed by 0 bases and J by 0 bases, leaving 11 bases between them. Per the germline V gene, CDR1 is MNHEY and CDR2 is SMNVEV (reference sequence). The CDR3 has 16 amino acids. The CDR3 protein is CASSLSPGHLNTEAFF. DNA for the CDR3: TGTGCCAGCAGTTTATCCCCGGGACACCTGAACACTGAAGCTTTCTTT.

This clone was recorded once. In DNA, the CDR3 is TGTGCCAGCAGCACCCGGACAGGTTTCCTCGGAAATGAGCAGTTCTTC. Protein: CASSTRTGFLGNEQFF. V and J are TRBV11-2 and TRBJ2-1; TRBD1 matches at 7 bases. V lost 5 bases to trimming and J lost 7 bases; unmatched junction nucleotides: 14. The CDR3 consists of 16 residues. Germline CDR1 SGHAT, CDR2 FQNNGV.

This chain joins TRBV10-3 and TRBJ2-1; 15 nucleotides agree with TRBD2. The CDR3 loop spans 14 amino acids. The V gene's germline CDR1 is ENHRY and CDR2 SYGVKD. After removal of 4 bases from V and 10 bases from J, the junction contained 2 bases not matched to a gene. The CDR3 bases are TGTGCCATCAGTGGGGGACTAGCGGGAGGCGAGCAGTTCTTC. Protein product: CAISGGLAGGEQFF.